This T cell receptor beta chain was found in a study of tumor-infiltrating lymphocytes in primary liver carcinoma. In the study overall: Surgeons resected the patients' primary liver carcinomas. Findings of the study overall: Top-250-clone fractions were significantly higher in tumors than in blood (p = 0.039).

Worth noting for this clonotype: What it binds is unknown.

The researchers obtained blood RNA from unsorted whole blood and also extracted germline DNA. A constant-region primer served to make TCR beta cDNA from approximately 490 ng total RNA. Nested multiplex PCR, run for three rounds with slightly modified ARM-PCR, yielded TCR beta libraries. A C-beta reverse primer and TRBV1-TRBV30 forward primers served in each of the first two PCR rounds, at approximately 10 cycles apiece. TCRdb called the multiplex PCR reads again in MiXCR, with one record for every CDR3 protein. The table includes about 330,000 distinct CDR3 sequences, around three fifths detected once. The CDR3 extends over 15 amino acids. The V gene end was trimmed by 2 bases and the J gene end by 5 bases; junction bases not matched to a gene: 3.

The origin of this receptor is a man aged 35 to 55 with primary liver carcinoma and hepatitis B virus infection. The chain couples TRBV12-3 or TRBV12-4 to TRBJ2-2, with TRBD2 identical over 9 bases. Sequenced material: peripheral blood. The CDR3 DNA sequence: TGTGCCAGCAGTTTATCGGCGGGAGGGACCGGGGAGCTGTTTTTT. It encodes CASSLSAGGTGELFF.